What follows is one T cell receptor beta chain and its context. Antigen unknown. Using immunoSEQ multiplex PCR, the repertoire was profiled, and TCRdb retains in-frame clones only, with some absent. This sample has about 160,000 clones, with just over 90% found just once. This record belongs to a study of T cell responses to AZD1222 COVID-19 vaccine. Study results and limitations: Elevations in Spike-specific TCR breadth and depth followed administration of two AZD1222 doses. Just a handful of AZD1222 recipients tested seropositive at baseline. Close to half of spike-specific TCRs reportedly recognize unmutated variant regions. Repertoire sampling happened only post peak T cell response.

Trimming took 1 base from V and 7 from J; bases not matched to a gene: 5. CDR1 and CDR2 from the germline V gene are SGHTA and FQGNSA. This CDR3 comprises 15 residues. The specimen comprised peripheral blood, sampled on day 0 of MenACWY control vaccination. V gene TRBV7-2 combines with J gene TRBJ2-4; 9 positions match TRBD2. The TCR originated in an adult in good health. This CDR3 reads CASSLERLAGNIQYF. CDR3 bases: TGTGCCAGCAGCTTAGAGAGGCTAGCGGGGAACATTCAGTACTTC.